This T cell receptor beta chain comes out of a study of blood T cell repertoires in COVID-19. This table comes from immunoSEQ multiplex PCR, and its TCRdb copy is limited to in-frame clones, with some not included. Of roughly 78,000 clones listed, approximately 89% are singletons. CDR1 and CDR2 (germline): LNHDA, SQIVND (reference sequence). The V gene lost 7 bases and the J gene lost 0 bases, with 15 bases spanning the gap. This CDR3 has 16 amino acids. Material for sequencing was peripheral blood. The clonotype comes from a woman between 55 and 75 years old with acute or convalescent COVID-19. The chain has TRBV19 and TRBJ1-4, with D possibly matching TRBD1 (5 bases). CDR3 residues: CASTPRRGATNEKLFF. In DNA form, the CDR3 reads TGTGCCAGTACCCCAAGGCGGGGGGCAACTAATGAAAAACTGTTTTTT.